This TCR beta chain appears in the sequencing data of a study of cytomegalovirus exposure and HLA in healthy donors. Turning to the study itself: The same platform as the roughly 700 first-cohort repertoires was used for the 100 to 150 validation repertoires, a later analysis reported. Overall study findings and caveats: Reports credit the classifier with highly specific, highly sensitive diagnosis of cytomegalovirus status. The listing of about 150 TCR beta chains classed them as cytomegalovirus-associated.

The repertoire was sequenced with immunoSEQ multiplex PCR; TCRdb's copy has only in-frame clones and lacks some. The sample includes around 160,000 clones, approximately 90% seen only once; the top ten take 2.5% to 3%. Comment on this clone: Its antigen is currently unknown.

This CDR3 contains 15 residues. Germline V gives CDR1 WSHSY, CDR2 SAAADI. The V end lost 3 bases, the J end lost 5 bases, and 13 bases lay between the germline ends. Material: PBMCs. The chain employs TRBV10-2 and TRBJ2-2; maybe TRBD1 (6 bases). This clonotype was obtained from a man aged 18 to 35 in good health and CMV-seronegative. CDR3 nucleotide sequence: TGCGCCAGCAGTGAAGGGGGAGTCGGGACCGGGGAGCTGTTTTTT. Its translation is CASSEGGVGTGELFF.